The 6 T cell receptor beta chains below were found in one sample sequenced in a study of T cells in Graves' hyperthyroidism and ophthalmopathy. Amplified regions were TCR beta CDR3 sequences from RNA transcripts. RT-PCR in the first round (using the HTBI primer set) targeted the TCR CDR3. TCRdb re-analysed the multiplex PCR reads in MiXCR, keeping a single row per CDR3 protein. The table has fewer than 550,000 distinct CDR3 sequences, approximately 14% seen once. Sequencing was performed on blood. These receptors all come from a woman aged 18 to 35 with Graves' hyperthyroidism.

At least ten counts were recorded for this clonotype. The CDR3 sequence: CASSPLTGTTSGNEQFF. The CDR3 nucleotides read TGTGCCAGCTCACCGCTTACCGGGACTACGTCGGGGAATGAGCAGTTCTTC. This chain links TRBV18 with TRBJ2-1; TRBD2 agrees at 7 bases. CDR1 is KGHSH and CDR2 is LQKENI in the germline V gene. J lost 7 bases, V lost 3 bases, and 15 bases had no gene match. This CDR3 contains 17 residues.

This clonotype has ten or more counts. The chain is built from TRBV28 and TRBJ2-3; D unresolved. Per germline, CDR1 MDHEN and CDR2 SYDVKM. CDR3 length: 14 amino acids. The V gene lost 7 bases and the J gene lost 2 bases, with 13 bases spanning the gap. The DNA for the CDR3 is TGTGCCAGCACCTTGACTGGCCCCACAGATACGCAGTATTTT. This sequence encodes CASTLTGPTDTQYF.

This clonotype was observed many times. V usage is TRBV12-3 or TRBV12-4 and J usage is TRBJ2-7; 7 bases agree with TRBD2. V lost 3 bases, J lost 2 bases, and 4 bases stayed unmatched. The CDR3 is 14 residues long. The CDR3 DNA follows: TGTGCCAGCAGTTTTCAGAGCGGGACCTACGAGCAGTACTTC. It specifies CASSFQSGTYEQYF.

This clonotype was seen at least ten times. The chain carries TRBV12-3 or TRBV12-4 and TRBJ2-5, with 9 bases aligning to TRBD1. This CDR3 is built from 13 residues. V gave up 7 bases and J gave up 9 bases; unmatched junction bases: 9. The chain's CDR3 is CASTLGTGSPQYF. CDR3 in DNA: TGTGCCAGCACTCTGGGGACAGGGTCACCCCAGTACTTC.

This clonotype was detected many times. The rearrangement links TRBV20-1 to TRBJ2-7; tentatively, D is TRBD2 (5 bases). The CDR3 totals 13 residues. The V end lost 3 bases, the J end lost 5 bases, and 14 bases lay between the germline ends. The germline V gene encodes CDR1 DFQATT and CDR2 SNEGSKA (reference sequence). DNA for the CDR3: TGCAGTGCTAGCACAGAGGGCTTTGACGAGCAGTACTTC. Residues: CSASTEGFDEQYF.

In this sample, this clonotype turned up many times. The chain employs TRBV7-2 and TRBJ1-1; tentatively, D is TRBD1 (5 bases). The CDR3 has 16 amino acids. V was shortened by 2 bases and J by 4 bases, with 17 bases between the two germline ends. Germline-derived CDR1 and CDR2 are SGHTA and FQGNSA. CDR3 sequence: CASSLSPGLDTTEAFF. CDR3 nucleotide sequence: TGTGCCAGCAGCTTATCGCCAGGGTTAGATACCACTGAAGCTTTCTTT.